This T cell receptor beta chain derives from a study of a mutant IDH1 vaccine in newly diagnosed glioma. Whole-study context: Week 35 held visit V12, while week 47 held visit V13.

Some clones are missing from TCRdb's copy, which holds only in-frame ones; the method was immunoSEQ multiplex PCR. The top ten clones hold approximately 9.4% of a sample with about 32,000 clones, over 70% of them seen once. Germline values: CDR1 SNHLY, CDR2 FYNNEI. V was pared by 5 bases and J by 0 bases, with 7 bases between. The CDR3 has 14 residues. Time point here: week 35, safety follow-up. The vaccine gave 300 ug of a 20-mer mutant IDH1 peptide subcutaneously per dose. Remarks on this clone: What it binds is unknown.

The chain combines TRBV2 with TRBJ1-4, with D hard to call. The starting material was PBMCs, obtained from a glioma patient whose treatment included an IDH1 peptide vaccine. The origin of this receptor is a woman in her 30s with glioma. Some clones in this sample may be carry-over from other donors' samples. The DNA of the CDR3 is TGTGCCAGCAGTAACCCAGCAACTAATGAAAAACTGTTTTTT. Encoded protein: CASSNPATNEKLFF.